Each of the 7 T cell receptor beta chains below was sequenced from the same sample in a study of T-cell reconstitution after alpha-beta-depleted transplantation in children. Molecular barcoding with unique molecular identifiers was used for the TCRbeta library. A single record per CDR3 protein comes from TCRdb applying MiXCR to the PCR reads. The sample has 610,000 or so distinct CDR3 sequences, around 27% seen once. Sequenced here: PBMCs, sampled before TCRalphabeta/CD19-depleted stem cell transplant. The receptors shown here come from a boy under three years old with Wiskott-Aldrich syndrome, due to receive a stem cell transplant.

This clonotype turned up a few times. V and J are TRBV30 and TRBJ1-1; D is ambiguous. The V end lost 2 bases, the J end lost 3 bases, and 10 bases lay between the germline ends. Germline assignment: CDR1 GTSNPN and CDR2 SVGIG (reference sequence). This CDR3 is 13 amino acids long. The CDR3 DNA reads TGTGCCTGGAGTCCCGGGGTCCACACTGAAGCTTTCTTT. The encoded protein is CAWSPGVHTEAFF.

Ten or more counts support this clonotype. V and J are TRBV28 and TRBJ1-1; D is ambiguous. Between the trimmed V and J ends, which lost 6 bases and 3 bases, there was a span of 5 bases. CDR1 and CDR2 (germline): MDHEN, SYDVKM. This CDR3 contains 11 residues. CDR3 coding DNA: TGTGCCAGCAGCCTCCACACTGAAGCTTTCTTT. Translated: CASSLHTEAFF.

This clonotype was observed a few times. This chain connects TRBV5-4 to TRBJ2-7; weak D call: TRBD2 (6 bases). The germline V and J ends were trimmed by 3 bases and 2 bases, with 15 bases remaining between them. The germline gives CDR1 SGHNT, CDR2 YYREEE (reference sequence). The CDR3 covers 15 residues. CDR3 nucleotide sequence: TGTGCCAGCAGCTCAAGGCTGGGGAGGACCTACGAGCAGTACTTC. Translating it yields CASSSRLGRTYEQYF.

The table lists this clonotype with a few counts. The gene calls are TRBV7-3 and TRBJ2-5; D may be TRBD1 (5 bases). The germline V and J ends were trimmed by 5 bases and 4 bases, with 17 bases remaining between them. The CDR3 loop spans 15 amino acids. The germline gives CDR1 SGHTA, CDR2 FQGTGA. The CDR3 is CASSPSMGQIETQYF. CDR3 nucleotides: TGTGCCAGCAGCCCGTCAATGGGGCAAATAGAGACCCAGTACTTC. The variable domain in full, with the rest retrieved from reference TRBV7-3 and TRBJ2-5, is GAGVSQTPSNKVTEKGKYVELRCDPISGHTALYWYRQSLGQGPEFLIYFQGTGAADDSGLPNDRFFAVRPEGSVSTLKIQRTERGDSAVYLCASSPSMGQIETQYFGPGTRLLVL.

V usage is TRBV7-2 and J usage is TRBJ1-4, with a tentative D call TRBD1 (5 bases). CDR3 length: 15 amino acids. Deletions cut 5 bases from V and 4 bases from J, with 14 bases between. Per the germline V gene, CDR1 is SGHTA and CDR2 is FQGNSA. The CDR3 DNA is TGTGCCAGCAGCGCGGGACTGGAGTATAATGAAAAACTGTTTTTT. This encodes CASSAGLEYNEKLFF.

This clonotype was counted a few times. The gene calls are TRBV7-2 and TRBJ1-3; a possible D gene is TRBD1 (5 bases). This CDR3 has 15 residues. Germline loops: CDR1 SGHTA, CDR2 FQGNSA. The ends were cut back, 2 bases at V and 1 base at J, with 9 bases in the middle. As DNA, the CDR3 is TGTGCCAGCAGCTTAATCTCAGGGTCTGGAAACACCATATATTTT. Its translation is CASSLISGSGNTIYF.

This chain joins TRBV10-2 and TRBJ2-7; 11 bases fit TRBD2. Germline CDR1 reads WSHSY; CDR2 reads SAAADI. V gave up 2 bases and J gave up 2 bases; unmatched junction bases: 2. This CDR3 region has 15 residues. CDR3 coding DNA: TGCGCCAGCAGTGAGCTAGCGGGAGGCACCTACGAGCAGTACTTC. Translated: CASSELAGGTYEQYF.